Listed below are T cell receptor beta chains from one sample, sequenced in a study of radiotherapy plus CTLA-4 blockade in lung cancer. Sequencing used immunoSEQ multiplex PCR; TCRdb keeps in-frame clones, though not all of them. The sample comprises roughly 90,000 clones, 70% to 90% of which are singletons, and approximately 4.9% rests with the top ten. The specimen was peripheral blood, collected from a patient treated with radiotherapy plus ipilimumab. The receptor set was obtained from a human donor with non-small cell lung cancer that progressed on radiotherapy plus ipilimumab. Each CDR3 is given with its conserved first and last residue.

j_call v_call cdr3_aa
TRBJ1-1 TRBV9 CASSVGGSNPNTEAFF
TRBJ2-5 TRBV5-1 CASTGSGVETQYF
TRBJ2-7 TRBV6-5 CASRHQQAQYF
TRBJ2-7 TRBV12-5 CASGLEGPTDF
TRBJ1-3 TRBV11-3 CASSASGYSGNTIYF
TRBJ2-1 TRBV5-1 CASSASPGQGFDERFF
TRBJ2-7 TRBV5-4 CASSFGAGEIYEQYF
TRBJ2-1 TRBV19 CASSAGDRGLNEQFF
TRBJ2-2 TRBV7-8 CASSLVRGTVRTGELFF
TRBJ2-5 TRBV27 CASSLSSLRTGGKETQYF
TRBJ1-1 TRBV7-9 CASSSSRGRGSTEAFF
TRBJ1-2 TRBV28 CATSATPREGYTF
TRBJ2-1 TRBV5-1 CASSLVLAASSYNEQFF
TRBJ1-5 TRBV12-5 CASGLGQRNQPQHF
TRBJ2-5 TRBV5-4 CASSTQREVQETQYF
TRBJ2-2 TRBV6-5 CASSSGRLGELFF
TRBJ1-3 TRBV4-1 CATKVEGFSGNTIYF
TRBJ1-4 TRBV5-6 CASSPPGPAEKLFF
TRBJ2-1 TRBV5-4 CASSGGGYRTNEQFF
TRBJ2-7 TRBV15 CATSSPAKGAGEQYF
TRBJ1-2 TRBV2 CASPRIYGYTF
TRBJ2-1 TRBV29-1 CSAPVGAVPGNEQFF
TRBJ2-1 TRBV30 CAWGTSESYNEQFF
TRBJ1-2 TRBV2 CASSLMEGAADGYTF
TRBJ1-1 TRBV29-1 CSVAPGQSDTEAFF
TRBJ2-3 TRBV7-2 CASSSTGSTDTQYF
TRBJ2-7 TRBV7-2 CASSLVVLLRYEQYF
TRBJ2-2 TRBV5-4 CASSLAVGAGELFF
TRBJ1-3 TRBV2 CASSGRSRPGNTIYF
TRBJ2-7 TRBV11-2 CASSLDGGGRRYEQYF
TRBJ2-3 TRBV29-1 CSLMGTPSSTDTQYF
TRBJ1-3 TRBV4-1 CASSQDLSVSSGNTIYF
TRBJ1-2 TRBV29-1 CSATGEEHYGYTF
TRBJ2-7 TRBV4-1 CASSPLRISGRDYEQYF
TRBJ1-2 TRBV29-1 CSVEGSRGYTF
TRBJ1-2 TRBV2 CASSERFSANYGYTF
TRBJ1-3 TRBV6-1 CASRNPGFGNTIYF
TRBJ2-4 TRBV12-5 CASGSQGVKNIQYF
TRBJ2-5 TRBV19 CASRKNLRDTQYF
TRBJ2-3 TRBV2 CASTGAISTDTQYF
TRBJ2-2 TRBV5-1 CASSLIGTGELFF
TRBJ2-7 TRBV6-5 CASRLAGTYEQYF
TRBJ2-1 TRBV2 CASSAASGRAQFF
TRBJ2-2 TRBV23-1 CASSQTKGQLTGELFF
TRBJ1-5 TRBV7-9 CASSPDRPDQPQHF
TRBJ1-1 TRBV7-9 CASSSGQGWTEAFF
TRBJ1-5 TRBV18 CASSPYAGTGNNQPQHF